The rows below give T cell receptor beta chains drawn from one sample of a study of T cell responses to AZD1222 COVID-19 vaccine. TCRdb's copy holds only in-frame clones and misses some; the assay was immunoSEQ multiplex PCR. Of about 180,000 clones in the sample, 90% were seen once. The specimen comprised peripheral blood, sampled on day 0 of AZD1222 vaccination. The source is an adult in good health. The CDR3 runs from the conserved cysteine through the conserved F or W. The D gene is left open where the match is weak. Clone size is shown for a subset of rows, as once, few, many or a class of expanded clone.

d_call j_call v_call clone_size cdr3_nt cdr3_aa
. TRBJ1-1 TRBV7-2 . TGTGCCAGCAGCTTAGACTGGGTTACTGAAGCTTTCTTT CASSLDWVTEAFF
. TRBJ1-5 TRBV19 few TGTGCCAGTAGTATTTTGGGGGCGCAGCAGCCCCAGCATTTT CASSILGAQQPQHF
TRBD1 TRBJ2-7 TRBV19 . TGTGCCAGTAGTATAGGAGGGGGCTTCCACGAGCAGTACTTC CASSIGGGFHEQYF
. TRBJ2-7 TRBV4-2 . TGTGCCAGCAGCCAAGAGTCAGCCAGCTCCTACGAGCAGTACTTC CASSQESASSYEQYF
. TRBJ2-2 TRBV5-1 . TGCGCCAGCAGCTTGGATGTTAGCGCCGGGGAGCTGTTTTTT CASSLDVSAGELFF
. TRBJ2-7 TRBV7-9 . TGTGCCAGCAGCTTAGAGTGGCGGGCGGAGCAGTACTTC CASSLEWRAEQYF
. TRBJ1-2 TRBV4-2 . TGTGCCAGCAGCCAAGATGGCAGAGAAGCTTATGGCTACACCTTC CASSQDGREAYGYTF
. TRBJ2-7 TRBV6-2/TRBV6-3 . TGTGCCAGCAGTTACTCCCCCTACGAGCAGTACTTC CASSYSPYEQYF
. TRBJ2-7 TRBV7-2 . TGTGCCAGCAGCTTCACCGGGACGGAATCCTACGAGCAGTACTTC CASSFTGTESYEQYF
. TRBJ2-3 TRBV2 . TGTGCCAGCAGTGAGTGGCGAGAAAGCACAGATACGCAGTATTTT CASSEWRESTDTQYF
TRBD1 TRBJ2-1 TRBV7-2 . TGTGCCAGCAGGACAGGGGGAGCGGTCTATGAGCAGTTCTTC CASRTGGAVYEQFF
TRBD1 TRBJ2-7 TRBV27 . TGTGCCAGCAGACCCGGACAGGGTTGGGAGCAGTACTTC CASRPGQGWEQYF
TRBD1 TRBJ2-5 TRBV27 . TGTGCCAGCAGTTCGGGGCAGGGGGCAATGGAGACCCAGTACTTC CASSSGQGAMETQYF
. TRBJ1-2 TRBV5-1 . TGCGCCAGCAGCTTGGAACCGAGCGGGGGCAAAGGCTACACCTTC CASSLEPSGGKGYTF
. TRBJ2-2 TRBV4-3 . TGCGCCAGCAGCCAAGGGGGCTTAGGGGAGCTGTTTTTT CASSQGGLGELFF
. TRBJ2-7 TRBV6-4 . TGTGCCAGCAAGGCTAGATTCCCCTACGAGCAGTACTTC CASKARFPYEQYF
. TRBJ1-1 TRBV4-3 . TGCGCCAGCTCCCGCGGGGTTAACACTGAAGCTTTCTTT CASSRGVNTEAFF
. TRBJ1-2 TRBV19 . TGTGCCAGTAGTAGTGGTGAGGCAGTTCTTAACTATGGCTACACCTTC CASSSGEAVLNYGYTF
TRBD1 TRBJ1-2 TRBV6-1 once TGTGCCAGCAGTGAACCGGGACAGGGTCTTGATGGCTACACCTTC CASSEPGQGLDGYTF
. TRBJ1-2 TRBV12-5 once TGTGCTAGTGGTCTCGACTATGGCTACACCTTC CASGLDYGYTF
TRBD1 TRBJ2-2 TRBV6-5 . TGTGCCAGCAGTTACGGGGCAACAGGGGGAACCGGGGAGCTGTTTTTT CASSYGATGGTGELFF
. TRBJ2-1 TRBV6-2/TRBV6-3 . TGTGCCAGCAGTTACTCGGGTCGGATTGTTTCCTACAATGAGCAGTTCTTC CASSYSGRIVSYNEQFF
. TRBJ2-7 TRBV7-9 . TGTGCCAGCAGTCCGCCCGGGGTCCCCTACGAGCAGTACTTC CASSPPGVPYEQYF
. TRBJ1-1 TRBV27 . TGTGCCAGCAGTATGACAGCGAACACTGAAGCTTTCTTT CASSMTANTEAFF
TRBD1 TRBJ2-5 TRBV7-2 . TGTGCCAGCAGCGAAAACAGGGGGGAGACCCAGTACTTC CASSENRGETQYF
TRBD2 TRBJ2-5 TRBV27 . TGTGCCAGCAGTGGCTTAGCGGGGACCCAAGAGACCCAGTACTTC CASSGLAGTQETQYF
TRBD1 TRBJ1-1 TRBV14 . TGTGCCAGCAGCCCCGGGACAGGGTACACTGAAGCTTTCTTT CASSPGTGYTEAFF
. TRBJ2-3 TRBV21-1 . TGTGCCACCCTCATGTGCCCGTCAGGACAGCGACCAGATACGCAGTATTTT CATLMCPSGQRPDTQYF
. TRBJ1-1 TRBV6-5 . TGTGCCAGCAGTTACGGGCTACAAATTCCCACTGAAGCTTTCTTT CASSYGLQIPTEAFF
. TRBJ1-2 TRBV5-1 . TGCGCCAGCAGTGGGGGCGCCTATGGCTACACCTTC CASSGGAYGYTF
. TRBJ2-7 TRBV30 . TGTGCCTGGACCCAGAGGGACCGCTACGAGCAGTACTTC CAWTQRDRYEQYF
. TRBJ1-4 TRBV10-2 . TGCGCCAGCAGTGACCCGGGACGGGGTGGTGAAAAACTGTTTTTT CASSDPGRGGEKLFF
. TRBJ1-2 TRBV6-5 . TGTGCCAGCAGTCCGTCGGGGGCTAATGGCTACACCTTC CASSPSGANGYTF
TRBD1 TRBJ2-7 TRBV7-9 once TGTGCCAGCAGCGACGGCAGGGGGCTCTACGAGCAGTACTTC CASSDGRGLYEQYF
TRBD1 TRBJ1-2 TRBV19 . TGTGCCAGTAGTATAGATCGAGGGGGCACGAGTGGCTACACCTTC CASSIDRGGTSGYTF
. TRBJ1-2 TRBV19 . TGTGCCAGCGACGTGGGTCTGACTAACTATGGCTACACCTTC CASDVGLTNYGYTF
TRBD1 TRBJ2-7 TRBV27 . TGTGCCAGCAGTTTTTATGCGACAGGGGAAGTAAACGAGCAGTACTTC CASSFYATGEVNEQYF
. TRBJ2-3 TRBV27 . TGTGCCAGCAGTGCCTACGGGACAACGAGGGGAGATACGCAGTATTTT CASSAYGTTRGDTQYF
TRBD2 TRBJ2-2 TRBV19 . TGTGCCAGTAGTAGGGGACTAGCGGGGGTGCAAACCGGGGAGCTGTTTTTT CASSRGLAGVQTGELFF
TRBD1 TRBJ2-5 TRBV25-1 . TGTGCCAGCAGGGAGACAGGGCGAGAGACCCAGTACTTC CASRETGRETQYF
. TRBJ1-2 TRBV7-9 . TGTGCCAGCAGCCCCCTTTTTGGAGTTGCTACTAACTATGGCTACACCTTC CASSPLFGVATNYGYTF
TRBD1 TRBJ2-7 TRBV4-3 . TGCGCCAGCAGCCAAGCGAGGACAGGGACATCCTACGAGCAGTACTTC CASSQARTGTSYEQYF
. TRBJ1-1 TRBV9 . TGTGCCAGCAGCGTGGCGGCGAACACTGAAGCTTTCTTT CASSVAANTEAFF